The T cell receptor (beta chain) described here comes from a study of shared clonotypes between healthy human individuals. Points from the study as a whole: Non-shared clonotypes had lower generation probabilities than those shared by all four donors. Rarefaction demonstrated incomplete sorted-subset sequencing despite large depth.

Trimming cost V 1 base and J 6 bases, with 10 bases left between them. Germline V gene data show CDR1 as MGHRA and CDR2 as YSYEKL. The CDR3 covers 14 residues. The authors split each subset's genomic DNA evenly across several immunoSEQ plates. As processed by the authors: Junction-only immunoSEQ sequences carried no quality scores, so filtering differed. Libraries were prepared by immunoSEQ multiplex PCR; TCRdb keeps only in-frame clonotypes and omits some of them. The V and J calls and clone size come from that table; D and trimming were worked out from the DNA. The sample holds roughly 2.6 million clones; approximately 90% are singletons and the top ten take roughly 0.14%. The table lists this clone with a count of one. What it binds is not known.

The J gene is TRBJ1-3, the V gene TRBV4-1; D call uncertain. This sequence originates from a man between 18 and 29 years old in good health. The specimen sequenced was naive CD4+ T cells sorted from blood. Subset noted: CD45RA+ positively selected. The CDR3 DNA is TGCGCCAGCAGCCAAGGTTTCCCTGTAAACACCATATATTTT. Translation: CASSQGFPVNTIYF.